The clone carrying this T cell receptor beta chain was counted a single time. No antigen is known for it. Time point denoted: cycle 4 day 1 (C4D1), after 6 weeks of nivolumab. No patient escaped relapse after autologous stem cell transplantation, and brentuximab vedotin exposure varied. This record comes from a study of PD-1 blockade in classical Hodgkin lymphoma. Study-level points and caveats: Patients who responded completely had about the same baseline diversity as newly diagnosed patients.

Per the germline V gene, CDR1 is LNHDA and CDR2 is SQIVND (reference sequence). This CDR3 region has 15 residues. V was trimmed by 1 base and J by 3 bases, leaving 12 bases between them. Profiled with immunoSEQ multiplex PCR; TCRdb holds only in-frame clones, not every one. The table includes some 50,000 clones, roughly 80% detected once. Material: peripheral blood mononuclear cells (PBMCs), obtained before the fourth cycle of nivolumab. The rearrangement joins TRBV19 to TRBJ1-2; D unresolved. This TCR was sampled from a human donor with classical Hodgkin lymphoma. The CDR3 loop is CASSIAWMQDYGYTF. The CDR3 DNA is TGTGCCAGTAGTATAGCATGGATGCAGGACTATGGCTACACCTTC. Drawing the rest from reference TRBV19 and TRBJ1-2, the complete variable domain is DGGITQSPKYLFRKEGQNVTLSCEQNLNHDAMYWYRQDPGQGLRLIYYSQIVNDFQKGDIAEGYSVSREKKESFPLTVTSAQKNPTAFYLCASSIAWMQDYGYTFGSGTRLTVV.